This T cell receptor (beta chain) originates from a study of shared clonotypes between healthy human individuals. General observations from the study: Sampling covered nothing but blood. Tissue TCR repertoires likely differ from those found in blood.

Researchers ran the assay at a deep level. Genomic DNA per cell subset filled all wells of several immunoSEQ plates. Sequencing used immunoSEQ multiplex PCR; TCRdb keeps in-frame clones, though not all of them. The data hold 850,000 to 1,200,000 clones, with more than 65% observed a single time. Concerning this clone: The antigen remains unidentified. Given a much more abundant clone one base away, this may be a read error. The sample carries other DNA sequences with the same CDR3.

There are 14 residues in the CDR3. V was pared by 2 bases and J by 2 bases, with 0 bases of the junction left unmatched. In germline, CDR1 is SGHRS, CDR2 YFSETQ. This receptor was obtained from a man aged 18 to 29 in good health. The chain joins TRBV5-1 to TRBJ2-5; 10 nucleotides align to TRBD2. What was sequenced was memory CD4+ T cells sorted from blood. Sample subset: CD45RA-negative fraction. CDR3 residues: CASSLAGGQETQYF. CDR3 sequence (DNA): TGCGCCAGCAGCTTAGCGGGAGGGCAAGAGACCCAGTACTTC. The full variable domain, in which reference TRBV5-1 and TRBJ2-5 provide the parts outside the CDR3, is KAGVTQTPRYLIKTRGQQVTLSCSPISGHRSVSWYQQTPGQGLQFLFEYFSETQRNKGNFPGRFSGRQFSNSRSEMNVSTLELGDSALYLCASSLAGGQETQYFGPGTRLLVL.